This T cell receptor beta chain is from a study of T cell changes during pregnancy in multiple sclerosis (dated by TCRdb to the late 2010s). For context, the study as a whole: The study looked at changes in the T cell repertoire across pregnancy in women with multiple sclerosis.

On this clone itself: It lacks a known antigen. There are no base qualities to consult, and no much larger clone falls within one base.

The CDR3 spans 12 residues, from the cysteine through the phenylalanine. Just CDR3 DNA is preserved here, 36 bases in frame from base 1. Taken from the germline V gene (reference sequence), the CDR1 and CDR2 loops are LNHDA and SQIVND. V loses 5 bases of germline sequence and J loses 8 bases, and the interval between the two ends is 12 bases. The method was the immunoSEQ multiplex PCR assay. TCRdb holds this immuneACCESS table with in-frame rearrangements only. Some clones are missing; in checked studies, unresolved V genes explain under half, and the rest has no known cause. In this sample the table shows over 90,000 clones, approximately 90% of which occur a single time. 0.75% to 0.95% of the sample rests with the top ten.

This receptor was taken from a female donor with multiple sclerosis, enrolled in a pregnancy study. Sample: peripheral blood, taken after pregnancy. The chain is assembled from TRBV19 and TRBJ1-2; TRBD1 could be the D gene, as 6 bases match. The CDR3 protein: CASSDRDTGYTF. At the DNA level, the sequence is TGTGCCAGTAGTGACCGGGACACCGGCTACACCTTC.